This T cell receptor (beta chain) was captured by sequencing in a study of blood T cell repertoires in COVID-19. V was shortened by 6 bases and J by 3 bases, with 12 bases between the two germline ends. The CDR3 length is 14 residues. The germline CDR1 and CDR2 sequences are SGHTA and FQGTGA. Here immunoSEQ multiplex PCR was the method, and the copy in TCRdb shows in-frame clones only, minus some. The data contain roughly 170,000 clones, more than 75% of them seen just once; the ten biggest clones take up around 15%. There are a few counts of this clone. The genes are TRBV7-3 and TRBJ2-1; tentative D call: TRBD2 (7 bases). The TCR originated in a woman in her fifties or sixties who had recovered from COVID-19. Sequenced input: PBMCs or T cells enriched from blood (not recorded which). CDR3 residues: CASSERDNYNEQFF. The CDR3 nucleotides read TGTGCCAGCAGTGAGCGGGACAACTACAATGAGCAGTTCTTC.